This passage covers 21 T cell receptor beta chains from one sample sequenced in a study of blood T cell repertoires in COVID-19. Clones were sequenced by immunoSEQ multiplex PCR, and TCRdb holds only the in-frame ones, with some missing. The sample has about 200,000 clones; about 88% are singletons. The specimen was peripheral blood. The receptors derive from a man aged 50 or older with COVID-19, enrolled during active disease.

This clone was picked up one time. The CDR3 spells CSVEWSSGKNIQYF. The CDR3 nucleotides read TGCAGCGTTGAATGGTCTAGCGGCAAAAACATTCAGTACTTC. The rearrangement joins TRBV29-1 to TRBJ2-4; 7 bases are a match to TRBD2. Trimming at V came to 2 bases and at J to 3 bases, leaving 4 bases not matched to a gene. The CDR3 runs 14 residues. Germline V CDR1 and CDR2: SQVTM, ANQGSEA.

V and J are TRBV2 and TRBJ2-7; the match to TRBD2 covers 14 bases. Trimming took 7 bases from V and 5 from J; bases not matched to a gene: 10. The CDR3 runs to 16 residues. The germline V gene has CDR1 SNHLY and CDR2 FYNNEI. The CDR3 protein is CASILRLAGGRNEQYF. CDR3 in DNA: TGTGCCAGCATATTGAGACTAGCGGGGGGGCGGAACGAGCAGTACTTC. The whole variable domain, remainder taken from reference TRBV2 and TRBJ2-7, is EPEVTQTPSHQVTQMGQEVILRCVPISNHLYFYWYRQILGQKVEFLVSFYNNEISEKSEIFDDQFSVERPDGSNFTLKIRSTKLEDSAMYFCASILRLAGGRNEQYFGPGTRLTVT.

V usage is TRBV3-1 (or the pseudogene TRBV3-2) and J usage is TRBJ1-4; D is unresolved. Trimming removed 0 bases from V and 8 bases from J, with 16 bases in between. Germline V CDR1 and CDR2: LGHDT, YNNKEL (reference sequence). The CDR3 extends over 16 amino acids. The CDR3: CASSQEPDSEVEKLFF. CDR3 coding DNA: TGTGCCAGCAGCCAAGAACCGGATTCGGAGGTGGAAAAACTGTTTTTT.

The chain carries TRBV7-3 and TRBJ2-7; tentatively, D is TRBD2 (5 bases). Looked up from germline, CDR1 is SGHTA and CDR2 is FQGTGA. Trimming took off 5 bases at V and 7 bases at J, with 12 bases between the two ends. The CDR3 spans 12 residues. The CDR3: CASSPPGGEQYF. The CDR3 region has the DNA TGTGCCAGCAGCCCCCCTGGAGGTGAGCAGTACTTC.

This chain joins TRBV5-1 and TRBJ2-3; TRBD1 is a possible D gene (5 bases). Germline CDR1 is SGHRS and CDR2 is YFSETQ. V lost 5 bases and J 2 bases, leaving 12 bases between the germline ends. This CDR3 spans 14 amino acids. CDR3 residues: CASRAGRDTDTQYF. DNA of the CDR3: TGCGCCAGCAGGGCCGGCAGGGACACAGATACGCAGTATTTT.

The V call is TRBV6-6, the J call TRBJ2-7, with 8 bases fitting TRBD1. Trimming cost V 5 bases and J 2 bases; bases outside gene matches: 17. The CDR3 extends over 18 amino acids. Looked up from germline, CDR1 is MNHNY and CDR2 is SVGAGI (reference sequence). CDR3 nucleotide sequence: TGTGCCAGCAGTCCCTCACCGGGGCAGGGGGCGCGTCCCTACGAGCAGTACTTC. Amino acids: CASSPSPGQGARPYEQYF.

The chain uses TRBV4-2 and TRBJ2-1; TRBD2 matches at 8 bases. The CDR3 runs 14 residues. V lost 3 bases and J lost 4; bases outside the gene matches: 2. Germline CDR1 LGHNA, CDR2 YNFKEQ. CDR3 amino acids: CASSHLAGYNEQFF. The CDR3 coding sequence is TGTGCCAGCAGCCATCTAGCGGGTTACAATGAGCAGTTCTTC.

The CDR3 spells CASSLEQGRYGYTF. The CDR3 DNA reads TGCGCCAGCAGCTTGGAACAGGGGCGGTATGGCTACACCTTC. V and J are TRBV5-1 and TRBJ1-2; 7 bases agree with TRBD1. This CDR3 has 14 residues. Germline V gene lookup returns CDR1 SGHRS and CDR2 YFSETQ. V lost 0 bases and J lost 5; bases outside the gene matches: 4.

The rearrangement joins TRBV6-1 to TRBJ2-2, with a weak D call TRBD1 (7 bases). This CDR3 is built from 15 residues. Germline CDR1 and CDR2: MNHNS and SASEGT. The V end was cut by 1 base, the J end by 6 bases, with 12 bases between. CDR3 coding DNA: TGTGCCAGCAGTGAAGTGGCAGGGGGGTCCGGGGAGCTGTTTTTT. This codes for CASSEVAGGSGELFF.

The rearrangement joins TRBV21-1 to TRBJ2-2; the table's D call TRBD2 went unverified against the DNA. TRBV21-1 is marked as a pseudogene. This CDR3 comprises 15 residues. The chain's CDR3 is CASSNLGLATGELFF. In DNA form, the CDR3 reads TGTGCCAGCAGCAACCTGGGACTAGCGACCGGGGAGCTGTTTTTT.

The rearrangement joins TRBV28 to TRBJ1-3, with no clear D. Germline V gene lookup returns CDR1 MDHEN and CDR2 SYDVKM. This CDR3 is 16 amino acids long. The ends were cut back, 3 bases at V and 2 bases at J, with 14 bases in the middle. CDR3 nucleotides: TGTGCCAGCAGTTTCTCAGAGGAGATAGCTGGAAACACCATATATTTT. Amino acids: CASSFSEEIAGNTIYF.

The chain combines TRBV7-9 with TRBJ1-5; D is ambiguous. V was pared by 1 base and J by 6 bases, with 19 bases between. Germline CDR1 is SEHNR and CDR2 is FQNEAQ (reference sequence). The CDR3 sequence is 17 residues long. CDR3: CASSLGIAGFGVQPQHF. The CDR3 DNA is TGTGCCAGCAGCTTAGGGATAGCGGGTTTTGGGGTTCAGCCCCAGCATTTT.

This sequence joins TRBV7-6 and TRBJ1-5, with D perhaps matching TRBD1 (5 bases). The ends were cut back, 3 bases at V and 7 bases at J, with 16 bases in the middle. Germline-derived CDR1 and CDR2 are SGHVS and FNYEAQ. This CDR3 contains 15 residues. The CDR3 bases are TGTGCCAGCAGCTTCTTGCCCGGGGCGGGACAGCCCCAGCATTTT. This translates into CASSFLPGAGQPQHF.

DNA for the CDR3: TGTGCCAGTACCTCACTCGCCGGAAGCAAGACATTAAACACTGAAGCTTTCTTT. Its protein product is CASTSLAGSKTLNTEAFF. The chain uses TRBV19 and TRBJ1-1; D unclear. Trimming removed 7 bases from V and 2 bases from J, with 26 bases in between. The length of the CDR3 is 18 residues. The germline CDR1 and CDR2 sequences are LNHDA and SQIVND (reference sequence).

V usage is TRBV27 and J usage is TRBJ1-2; weak D call: TRBD1 (5 bases). In germline, CDR1 is MNHEY, CDR2 SMNVEV (reference sequence). There are 14 residues in the CDR3. With 5 bases removed from V and 4 bases from J, the gap between germline ends came to 14 bases. The CDR3 reads CASSTDQGVYGYTF. CDR3 nucleotides: TGTGCCAGCAGTACAGACCAGGGCGTCTATGGCTACACCTTC.

J is TRBJ2-1 and V is TRBV29-1; D may be TRBD1 (6 bases). Germline V gene sequence: CDR1 SQVTM, CDR2 ANQGSEA. The CDR3 extends over 17 amino acids. V dropped 7 bases and J dropped 2 bases, with 24 bases sitting between them. The CDR3 DNA reads TGCAGCGCCTTTTTTGCAGGGGCCCTACAAACCTACAATGAGCAGTTCTTC. Translating gives CSAFFAGALQTYNEQFF.

The rearrangement links TRBV4-3 to TRBJ2-1; no clear D gene. Trimming cost V 1 base and J 4 bases, with 11 bases left between them. Germline CDR1 and CDR2: LGHNA and YSLEER. This CDR3 comprises 15 residues. DNA for the CDR3: TGCGCCAGCAGCCAAGGCACCTCTAGTTACAATGAGCAGTTCTTC. It is translated as CASSQGTSSYNEQFF.

This clone was seen only once. The chain recombines TRBV18 with TRBJ1-4, with 8 bases lining up with TRBD1. Germline V gene data show CDR1 as KGHSH and CDR2 as LQKENI. V gave up 5 bases and J gave up 8 bases; unmatched junction bases: 34. The CDR3 spans 23 residues. CDR3 nucleotide sequence: TGTGCCAGCTCATCGACATTCTATCAGGGGGCCCTAGCCGGCGGACGGACTTCAGAAAAACTGTTTTTT. Its protein is CASSSTFYQGALAGGRTSEKLFF. The whole variable domain, filled in from reference TRBV18 and TRBJ1-4, reads NAGVMQNPRHLVRRRGQEARLRCSPMKGHSHVYWYRQLPEEGLKFMVYLQKENIIDESGMPKERFSAEFPKEGPSILRIQQVVRGDSAAYFCASSSTFYQGALAGGRTSEKLFFGSGTQLSVL.

The chain joins TRBV4-2 to TRBJ1-5, with 11 bases lining up with TRBD1. V lost 3 bases, J lost 4 bases, and 5 bases stayed unmatched. The CDR3 runs to 16 residues. Looked up from germline, CDR1 is LGHNA and CDR2 is YNFKEQ. The CDR3 spells CASSHVGTGGNQPQHF. The DNA of the CDR3 is TGTGCCAGCAGCCACGTCGGGACAGGGGGTAATCAGCCCCAGCATTTT.

The gene calls are TRBV7-8 and TRBJ2-7; the D is unclear. CDR1 and CDR2 from the germline V gene are SGHVS and FQNEAQ. The CDR3 extends over 13 amino acids. V lost 1 base, J lost 1 base, and 5 bases lay in between. The CDR3 DNA reads TGTGCCAGCAGCTTAGACTTTTCCTACGAGCAGTACTTC. This encodes CASSLDFSYEQYF.

This clone came up many times. The chain carries TRBV11-2 and TRBJ2-7; D might be TRBD1 (5 bases). V was shortened by 1 base and J by 3 bases, with 10 bases between the two germline ends. CDR1 is SGHAT and CDR2 is FQNNGV in the germline V gene. The CDR3 totals 14 residues. The CDR3 here is CASSLVGRDYEQYF. In DNA form, the CDR3 reads TGTGCCAGCAGCTTAGTAGGCAGGGACTACGAGCAGTACTTC.